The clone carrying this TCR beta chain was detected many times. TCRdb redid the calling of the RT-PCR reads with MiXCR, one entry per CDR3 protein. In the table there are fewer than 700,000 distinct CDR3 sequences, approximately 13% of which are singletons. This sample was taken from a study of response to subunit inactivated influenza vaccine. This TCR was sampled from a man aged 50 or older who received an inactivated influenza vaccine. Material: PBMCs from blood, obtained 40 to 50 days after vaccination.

The CDR3 reads CSARPPDRRTDTQYF. In nucleotides, the CDR3 is TGCAGTGCTAGACCCCCTGACAGGCGCACAGATACGCAGTATTTT. The chain has TRBV20-1 and TRBJ2-3; possible D gene TRBD1, 6 bases. The length of the CDR3 is 15 residues. The V and J ends lost 2 bases and 1 base respectively, with 13 bases between them. Germline V gives CDR1 DFQATT, CDR2 SNEGSKA (reference sequence).